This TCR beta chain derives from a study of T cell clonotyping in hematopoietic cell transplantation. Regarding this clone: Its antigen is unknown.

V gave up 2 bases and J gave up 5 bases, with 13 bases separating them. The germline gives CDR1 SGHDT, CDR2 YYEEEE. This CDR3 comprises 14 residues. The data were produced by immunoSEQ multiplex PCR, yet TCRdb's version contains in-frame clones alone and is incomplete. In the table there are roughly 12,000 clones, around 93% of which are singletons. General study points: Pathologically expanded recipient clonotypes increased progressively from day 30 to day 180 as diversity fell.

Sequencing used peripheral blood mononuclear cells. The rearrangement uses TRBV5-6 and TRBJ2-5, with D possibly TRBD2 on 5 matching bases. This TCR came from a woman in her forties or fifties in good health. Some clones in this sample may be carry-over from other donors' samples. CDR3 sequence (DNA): TGTGCCAGCAGCTTTTCCGCGGGTCGGGAGACCCAGTACTTC. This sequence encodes CASSFSAGRETQYF.